This T cell receptor (beta chain) was recovered during a study of shared clonotypes between healthy human individuals. Study-level results: In the sorted subsets, rarefaction showed sequencing was incomplete despite large depth. Memory subsets had estimated richness that was generally smaller than that of naive subsets.

Comment on this clone: The antigen remains unidentified.

With 0 bases clipped from V and 1 base from J, the junction kept 5 bases outside the gene matches. Germline assignment: CDR1 GTSNPN and CDR2 SVGIG (reference sequence). This CDR3 comprises 15 residues. The method was immunoSEQ multiplex PCR; TCRdb's version includes in-frame clones alone and lacks a portion of them. The sample yields about 2 million clones, 85% to 95% seen once. The material sequenced was naive CD4+ T cells sorted from blood. As for subset: CD45RA+ positively selected. J is TRBJ1-1 and V is TRBV30, with TRBD1 matching 7 bases. The receptor's source is a man aged 18 to 30 in good health. Written as DNA, the CDR3 is TGTGCCTGGAGTGTACCGGAGGGGGCGAACACTGAAGCTTTCTTT. This sequence encodes CAWSVPEGANTEAFF. The full variable domain, with the rest looked up from reference TRBV30 and TRBJ1-1, is SQTIHQWPATLVQPVGSPLSLECTVEGTSNPNLYWYRQAAGRGLQLLFYSVGIGQISSEVPQNLSASRPQDRQFILSSKKLLLSDSGFYLCAWSVPEGANTEAFFGQGTRLTVV.